Reported below is one T cell receptor (beta chain). This entry comes from a study of blood T cell repertoires in COVID-19. About the study: Collection of acute and convalescent COVID-19 samples took place in the United States, Italy and Spain. T cells, B-cell-depleted T cells, or PBMCs supplied cDNA or gDNA.

The V gene lost 5 bases and the J gene lost 4 bases, with 20 bases spanning the gap. This CDR3 spans 16 amino acids. Germline CDR1 LNHDA, CDR2 SQIVND (reference sequence). Original data processing: Amplification with reference gene primers provided the estimates of nucleated cell counts. Produced via immunoSEQ multiplex PCR; TCRdb's table is partial and in-frame only. V, J and clone size are those of that table, while D and trimming were read from the DNA. The profile shows approximately 140,000 clones, approximately 81% of them singletons. The material sequenced was peripheral blood. The clonotype originates from a man between 60 and 75 years old with acute or convalescent COVID-19. The chain recombines TRBV19 with TRBJ1-1, with D possibly being TRBD1 (5 bases). The CDR3 nucleotides are TGTGCCAGTAGTCCCGGAACAGGTGGCTGGGTCACTGAAGCTTTCTTT. Translating gives CASSPGTGGWVTEAFF.